This T cell receptor (beta chain) was captured by sequencing in a study of CD8+CD57+ T cells in acquired aplastic anemia. Study overall: Sorted CD4+ and CD8+ cells gave a mean 3.2 ug DNA, range about 0.17 to 27.4 ug. General study results and limits: Patients and controls were not found to differ significantly in CD8+ Simpson's diversity. In common between the patients and the controls were approximately 30 CD8+ CDR3 sequences.

Turning to this clonotype: Antigen unknown.

The trim removed 8 bases at V and 7 bases at J, leaving 9 bases unmatched. The CDR3 covers 14 residues. The V gene's germline CDR1 is LGHNT and CDR2 FRNRAP. Researchers used genomic DNA as the template to profile TCR beta VDJ and CDR3. From the reads, TCRdb called clonotypes with MiXCR, one entry per CDR3 protein. The sample shows approximately 200,000 distinct CDR3 sequences, 64% of them seen only once. The sample was sorted CD4+, CD8+, or CD8+CD57+ T cells (not recorded which) from PBMCs. The rearrangement uses TRBV12-5 and TRBJ2-1, with 9 bases lining up with TRBD1. This TCR was sampled from a human donor with severe aplastic anemia or a healthy control (not recorded which). This CDR3 is CASTGTGLLNEQFF. The CDR3 bases are TGTGCTAGTACCGGGACAGGGTTGTTGAATGAGCAGTTCTTC.